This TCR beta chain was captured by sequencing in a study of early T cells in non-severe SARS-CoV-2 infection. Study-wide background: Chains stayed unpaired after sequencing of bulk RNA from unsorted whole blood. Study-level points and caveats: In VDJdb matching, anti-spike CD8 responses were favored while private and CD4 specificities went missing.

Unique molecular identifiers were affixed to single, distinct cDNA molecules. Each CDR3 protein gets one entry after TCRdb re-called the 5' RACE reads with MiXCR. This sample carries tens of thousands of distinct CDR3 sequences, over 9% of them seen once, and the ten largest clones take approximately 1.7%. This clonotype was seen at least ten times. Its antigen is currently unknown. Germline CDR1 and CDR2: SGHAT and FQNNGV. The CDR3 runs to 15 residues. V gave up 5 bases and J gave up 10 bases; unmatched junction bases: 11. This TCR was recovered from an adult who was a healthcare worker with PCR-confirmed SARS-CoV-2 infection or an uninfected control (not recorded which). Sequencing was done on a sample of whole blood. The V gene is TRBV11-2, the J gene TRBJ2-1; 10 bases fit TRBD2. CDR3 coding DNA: TGTGCCAGCAGCGACACTAGCGGGGCCCCTTTCGAGCAGTTCTTC. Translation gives CASSDTSGAPFEQFF.